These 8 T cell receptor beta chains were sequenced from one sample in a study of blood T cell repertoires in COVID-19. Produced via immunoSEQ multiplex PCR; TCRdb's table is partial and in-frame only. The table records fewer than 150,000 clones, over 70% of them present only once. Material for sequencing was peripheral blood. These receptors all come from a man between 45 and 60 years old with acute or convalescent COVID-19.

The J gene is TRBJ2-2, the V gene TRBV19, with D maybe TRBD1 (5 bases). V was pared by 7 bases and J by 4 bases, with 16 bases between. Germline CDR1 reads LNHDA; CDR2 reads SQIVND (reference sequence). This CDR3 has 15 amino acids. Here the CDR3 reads CASKVQGRGTGELFF. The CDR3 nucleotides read TGTGCCAGTAAGGTCCAGGGAAGGGGCACCGGGGAGCTGTTTTTT.

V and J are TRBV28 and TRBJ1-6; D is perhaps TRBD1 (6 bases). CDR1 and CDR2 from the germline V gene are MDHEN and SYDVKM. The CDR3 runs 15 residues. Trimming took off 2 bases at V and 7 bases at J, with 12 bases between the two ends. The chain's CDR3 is CASSLGGARNSPLHF. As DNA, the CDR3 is TGTGCCAGCAGTTTAGGGGGGGCGAGGAATTCACCCCTCCACTTT.

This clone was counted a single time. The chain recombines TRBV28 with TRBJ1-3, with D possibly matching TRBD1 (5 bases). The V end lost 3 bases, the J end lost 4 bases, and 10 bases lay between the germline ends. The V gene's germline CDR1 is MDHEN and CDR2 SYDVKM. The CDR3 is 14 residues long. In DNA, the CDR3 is TGTGCCAGCAGTTTCCCACAGGCCGGAAACACCATATATTTT. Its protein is CASSFPQAGNTIYF. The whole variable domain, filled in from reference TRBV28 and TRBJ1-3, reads DVKVTQSSRYLVKRTGEKVFLECVQDMDHENMFWYRQDPGLGLRLIYFSYDVKMKEKGDIPEGYSVSREKKERFSLILESASTNQTSMYLCASSFPQAGNTIYFGEGSWLTVV.

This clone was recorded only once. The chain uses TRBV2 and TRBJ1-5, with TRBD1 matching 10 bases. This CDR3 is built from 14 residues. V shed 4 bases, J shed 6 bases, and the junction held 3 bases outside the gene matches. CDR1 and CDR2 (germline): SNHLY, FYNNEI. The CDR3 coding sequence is TGTGCCAGCAGTGGACAGGGGGCGGCTCAGCCCCAGCATTTT. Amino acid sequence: CASSGQGAAQPQHF.

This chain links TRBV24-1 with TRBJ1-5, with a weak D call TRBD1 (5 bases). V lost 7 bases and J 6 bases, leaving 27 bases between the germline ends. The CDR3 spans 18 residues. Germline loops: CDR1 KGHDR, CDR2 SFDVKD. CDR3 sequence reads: CATRKEIGHPYDSQPQHF. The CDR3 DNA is TGTGCCACCAGGAAGGAAATCGGACACCCTTATGATAGTCAGCCCCAGCATTTT.

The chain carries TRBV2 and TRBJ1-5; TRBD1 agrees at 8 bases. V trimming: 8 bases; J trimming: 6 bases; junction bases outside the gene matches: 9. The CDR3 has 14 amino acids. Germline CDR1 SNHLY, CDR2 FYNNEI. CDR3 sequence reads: CASGRQGAGQPQHF. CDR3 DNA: TGTGCCAGCGGGAGGCAGGGGGCGGGTCAGCCCCAGCATTTT.

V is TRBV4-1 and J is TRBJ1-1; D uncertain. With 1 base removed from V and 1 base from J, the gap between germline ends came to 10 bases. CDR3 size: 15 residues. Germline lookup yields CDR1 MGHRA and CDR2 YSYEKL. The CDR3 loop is CASSQGAQQNTEAFF. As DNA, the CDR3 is TGCGCCAGCAGCCAAGGGGCACAGCAGAACACTGAAGCTTTCTTT.

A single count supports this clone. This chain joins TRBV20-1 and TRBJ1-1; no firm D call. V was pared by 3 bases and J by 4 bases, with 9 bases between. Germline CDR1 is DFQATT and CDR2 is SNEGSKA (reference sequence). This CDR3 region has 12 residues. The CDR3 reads CSASIVATEAFF. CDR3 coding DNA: TGCAGTGCTAGTATCGTGGCCACTGAAGCTTTCTTT.